This TCR beta chain stems from a study of cytomegalovirus exposure and HLA in healthy donors. Sequencing was performed with immunoSEQ multiplex PCR; in TCRdb, only in-frame clones are kept and a portion is missing. The data hold some 260,000 clones, with roughly 87% observed a single time. This CDR3 is 16 amino acids long. Germline assignment: CDR1 MNHEY and CDR2 SMNVEV (reference sequence). A word on this clone: A single base separates this from a much larger clone, so it may be a read error.

The chain recombines TRBV27 with TRBJ2-2; D is possibly TRBD2 (5 bases). This sequence originates from a man in his late teens or twenties in good health and CMV-seropositive. Material: PBMCs. CDR3 nucleotides: TGTGCCAGCAGTCCACTAGTAGTAGGGAACACCGAGGAGCTGTTTTTT. This encodes CASSPLVVGNTEELFF.